This is a list of T cell receptor beta chains from one sample in a study of early T cells in non-severe SARS-CoV-2 infection. MiXCR, run by TCRdb on the 5' RACE reads, gives a single entry per CDR3 protein. In the table there are some 49,000 distinct CDR3 sequences, about 4.2% of which are singletons. Sequencing was carried out using whole blood. The receptor source for this set is an adult who was a healthcare worker with PCR-confirmed SARS-CoV-2 infection or an uninfected control (not recorded which). CDR3s include the opening cysteine and the closing phenylalanine or tryptophan. A D gene is named only where the DNA matches it firmly. Clone size, where shown, is once, few, many, or a class for clones that have expanded.

D gene,J gene,V gene,clone size,CDR3 DNA,CDR3 protein
TRBD2,TRBJ2-7,TRBV20-1,few,TGCAGTGCTAGAGATACGCTAGCGGGCACCTACGAGCAGTACTTC,CSARDTLAGTYEQYF
TRBD1,TRBJ2-6,TRBV23-1,NA,TGCGCCAGCATAACCGGGACAGGCTTCTCTGGGGCCAACGTCCTGACTTTC,CASITGTGFSGANVLTF
NA,TRBJ2-7,TRBV7-9,many,TGTGCCAGTAGGGGTTATAGCTCCTACGAGCAGTACTTC,CASRGYSSYEQYF
TRBD1,TRBJ1-1,TRBV27,many,TGTGCCAGCAGTTTAAGGACGTGGGGGACAGGGAGGGACACTGAAGCTTTCTTT,CASSLRTWGTGRDTEAFF
TRBD1,TRBJ1-2,TRBV20-1,many,TGCAGTGCTATTCGGACAGGGGGCGTTACTAACTATGGCTACACCTTC,CSAIRTGGVTNYGYTF
NA,TRBJ2-1,TRBV10-1,medium-sized,TGCGCCAGCAGTTTAACCTCCTACAATGAGCAGTTCTTC,CASSLTSYNEQFF
TRBD1,TRBJ1-1,TRBV6-5,few,TGTGCCAGCACCGACAGGGGGCCGAAGGACACTGAAGCTTTCTTT,CASTDRGPKDTEAFF
TRBD1,TRBJ2-4,TRBV5-1,NA,TGCGCCAGCAGCGTCCGGACAGGGGGCGGGAACATTCAGTACTTC,CASSVRTGGGNIQYF
NA,TRBJ1-4,TRBV24-1,many,TGTGCCACCAGTGAACCCGCTAATGAAAAACTGTTTTTT,CATSEPANEKLFF
NA,TRBJ2-3,TRBV11-2,few,TGTGCCAGCAGGAGTGAGACGCAGTATTTT,CASRSETQYF
NA,TRBJ2-2,TRBV29-1,many,TGCAGCGTTCCCGTTGCCGTGGGGGGCGCATACACCGGGGAGCTGTTTTTT,CSVPVAVGGAYTGELFF
NA,TRBJ2-7,TRBV3-1,NA,TGTGCCAGCAGCCAAGACTTCCAAGAGCAGTACTTC,CASSQDFQEQYF
TRBD1,TRBJ2-1,TRBV5-1,NA,TGCGCCAGCAGCTTGGACGGACAGGGTTACAATGAGCAGTTCTTC,CASSLDGQGYNEQFF
NA,TRBJ2-3,TRBV5-6,NA,TGTGCCAGCAGCTTTACAGATACGCAGTATTTT,CASSFTDTQYF
NA,TRBJ1-4,TRBV7-9,many,TGTGCCAGCAGCCCCCACTACATTAGTACGTTGGGGGTTTTT,CASSPHYISTLGVF
TRBD2,TRBJ2-7,TRBV3-1,many,TGTGCCAGCAGCCAAGAAGGCGGGAGGGTAAGCGAGCAGTACTTC,CASSQEGGRVSEQYF
TRBD2,TRBJ2-7,TRBV2,many,TGTGCCAGCAAGATAACTAGCGGGGGGCCCTACGAGCAGTACTTC,CASKITSGGPYEQYF
NA,TRBJ1-5,TRBV19,few,TGTGCCATTAGGGGACAAGGCGGGCAGCCCCAGCATTTT,CAIRGQGGQPQHF
TRBD2,TRBJ2-5,TRBV4-1,few,TGCGCCAGCAGCCAGACTAGCGGGAGAGGCGGCTTGGAGACCCAGTACTTC,CASSQTSGRGGLETQYF
NA,TRBJ2-5,TRBV18,many,TGTGCCAGCTCACCAGGGTTAACAGTTGAGACCCAGTACTTC,CASSPGLTVETQYF
NA,TRBJ1-1,TRBV20-1,many,TGCAGTGCTACAGGGGCAAGGGGCACTGAAGCTTTCTTT,CSATGARGTEAFF
NA,TRBJ2-1,TRBV19,many,TGTGCCAGTAGTATCTTAGGGGTTAGTGAGCAGTTCTTC,CASSILGVSEQFF